The 2 T cell receptor beta chains presented below share a single source sample, sequenced in a study of blood T cell repertoires in COVID-19 (TCRdb year 2020). The receptor library was made with the immunoSEQ multiplex PCR assay. TCRdb mirrors the immuneACCESS table, restricted to in-frame sequences. Some clones are absent from its copies; in checked studies, under half trace to an unresolved V gene, and the reason for the others is unknown. The sample table contains about 300,000 clones; only one count was recorded for 84% of them. The leading ten clones occupy over 1.1% of the sample. Material: peripheral blood. These receptors all stem from a human donor with COVID-19, enrolled during active disease. The donor label of this sample is uncertain.

The chain recombines TRBV9 with TRBJ1-2; TRBD1 might be the D (5 bases). CDR1 is SGDLS and CDR2 is YYNGEE in the germline V gene. CDR3 length equals 13 residues. The germline V and J ends were trimmed by 4 bases and 2 bases, with 9 bases remaining between them. As DNA, the CDR3 is TGTGCCAGCAGCAGGGGCCTAAACTATGGCTACACCTTC. Its translation: CASSRGLNYGYTF.

The chain links TRBV9 to TRBJ2-3, with D perhaps matching TRBD1 (5 bases). Germline lookup yields CDR1 SGDLS and CDR2 YYNGEE. The CDR3 is 16 amino acids. The V gene lost 4 bases and the J gene lost 2 bases, with 17 bases spanning the gap. As DNA, the CDR3 is TGTGCCAGCAGCCCTCGACAGTCTACGCACACAGATACGCAGTATTTT. Translation: CASSPRQSTHTDTQYF.